This T cell receptor beta chain was recovered during a study of shared clonotypes between healthy human individuals. TCRdb's copy holds only in-frame clones and misses some; the assay was immunoSEQ multiplex PCR. The table includes a few million clones, more than 80% detected once. The CDR3 has 15 amino acids. Germline V CDR1 and CDR2: MNHNS, SASEGT. After removal of 3 bases from V and 6 bases from J, the junction contained 10 bases not matched to a gene. The sequence derives from a man aged 18 to 29 in good health. Some clones in this sample may be carry-over from other donors' samples. The gene calls are TRBV6-1 and TRBJ1-2; 7 bases are a match to TRBD1. Sequenced input: naive CD4+ T cells from PBMCs. Subset defined: CD45RA+ positively selected. Here the CDR3 DNA reads TGTGCCAGCAGTGACCAGCCAGCGACAGGGAATGGCTACACCTTC. Its protein is CASSDQPATGNGYTF.